The TCR beta chain under discussion was sequenced for a study of T-cell reconstitution after alpha-beta-depleted transplantation in children. Whole-study findings and limits: The study traced high day-60 TCRbeta diversity in some patients to surviving recipient T cells and thymic progenitors. Several hundred expanded graft clones reportedly were the source of alpha-beta T cells about two months after transplant. Newly produced T cells mostly provided counts and TCRbeta diversity after one year, as hyperexpanded clones declined.

Library preparation (for TCRbeta) was performed with unique molecular identifiers. TCRdb used MiXCR to reprocess the PCR reads, holding one entry per CDR3 protein. Of some 200,000 distinct CDR3 sequences in the sample, 6.3% were seen once. The CDR3 spans 11 residues. The germline V gene encodes CDR1 SQVTM and CDR2 ANQGSEA. V was trimmed by 0 bases and J by 5 bases, leaving 5 bases between them. This clonotype came up many times. Its antigen is not identified. The rearrangement uses TRBV29-1 and TRBJ2-7; no clear D. The sequencing here drew on PBMCs, taken before TCRalphabeta/CD19-depleted stem cell transplant. This TCR came from a girl less than two years old with combined immunodeficiency, due to receive a stem cell transplant. CDR3 nucleotides: TGCAGCGTTGAAGATAGCCACGAGCAGTACTTC. This encodes CSVEDSHEQYF.